This note documents a single T cell receptor (beta chain) sequence. This receptor's antigen is unknown. The input lacks base qualities; no much larger clone sits a single base away. Donors were healthy HIV-negative adults with no recently reported acute infections or vaccinations. Every donor was a Caucasian adult living in Nashville, Tennessee, USA. For unsorted samples, approximately 84 million PBMCs were counted, and genomic DNA was extracted using the QIAamp DNA Blood Mini kit. Blood was collected by leukapheresis, and PBMCs were isolated by Ficoll-Histopaque density gradient centrifugation and then cryopreserved in liquid nitrogen vapor phase. Using the deep immunoSEQ assay, TCR CDR3 regions were amplified from genomic DNA by multiplex PCR. Extracted genomic DNA from each cell subset was distributed evenly across all wells of several immunoSEQ 96-well plates, and each plate was treated as a replicate. For unsorted PBMC, each replicate PCR was loaded with roughly 0.3 ug genomic DNA, equivalent to about 30,000 T cell genomes. Genomic DNA from unsorted PBMC was sequenced over ten immunoSEQ deep assay plates. The purified libraries were quantified using a Qubit 3.0 fluorometer, sized with a Bioanalyzer 2100, and then quantified again using the KAPA Library Quantification kit. Every immunoSEQ 96-well plate was sequenced on a separate single-read 150-cycle Illumina NextSeq 550 flow cell. The original methods were these. Because the immunoSEQ output included only junctional sequences and no quality scores, the filtering could not be the same as the filtering used for full-length reads. Sequences were annotated with PyIR, a Python wrapper for IgBLAST v1.9, using IMGT germline references to assign V/J genes and CDR3. Reads with weak V/J assignments (E-value above 1e-6), missing CDR3, stop codons, out-of-frame junctions, or ambiguous translated residues were removed. V3J clonotypes were defined by identical inferred V gene, J gene, and CDR3 amino acid sequence. To compute the percentage overlap between repertoires, the number of shared unique clonotypes was divided by the size of the smaller repertoire. Three approaches were used to assess repertoire richness: RTK rarefaction, the Chao1 estimator, and Recon v2.1 estimates of unobserved clonotypes. TCRdb limited this immuneACCESS table to in-frame rearrangements with V and J called. A share of clones is missing; checked studies link under half to unresolved V genes, and the rest is unexplained. V and J calls and clone size are as listed in that table; D and trimming were resolved from the DNA. Present in this sample are 490,000 or so clones, 75% to 85% of which were seen just once. The top ten clones comprise approximately 12% of the sample.

The entry originates in a study of shared clonotypes between healthy human individuals (dated by TCRdb to 2020 to 2021). Some background on the complete study: The cohort included a few men and a couple of women between 18 and 49 years of age. Each donor's leukapheresis produced roughly between about 0.9 and 9.5 billion PBMCs. To increase sequencing depth and limit assay-specific biases, TCR repertoire library preparation and sequencing were carried out by different laboratories using diverse techniques. To estimate repertoire size and how much clonotypes are shared between individuals, the study performed deep sequencing of blood TCR repertoires from a few healthy adults. The full study reports these points: The small number of donors limited the genetic and exposure-history diversity represented. Sampling was limited to blood, and TCR repertoires in tissue likely differ from TCR repertoires in blood. Based on pairwise subsampling, the degree of clonotype sharing among donors was expected to be affected by sequencing depth.

Reading the germline V gene gives CDR1 MDHEN and CDR2 SYDVKM. After removal of 6 bases from V and 0 bases from J, the junction retains 9 bases not matched to a gene. The CDR3 has 16 amino acids, counting the end cysteine and phenylalanine. Kept here is only the CDR3 DNA, which spans 48 bases and is read in frame from base 1. The rearranged segments are TRBV28 and TRBJ2-3, and 7 bases in between align with TRBD2. The sequence was obtained from a woman between 40 and 55 years old in good health. Some clones in this sample may be carry-over from other donors' samples. Material for sequencing was PBMCs. The CDR3 here reads CASSPASGSSTDTQYF. The DNA sequence reads TGTGCCAGCAGCCCAGCTAGCGGTTCTAGCACAGATACGCAGTATTTT. The reference TRBV28 and TRBJ2-3 proteins fill in what lies around the CDR3, so the full variable domain reads DVKVTQSSRYLVKRTGEKVFLECVQDMDHENMFWYRQDPGLGLRLIYFSYDVKMKEKGDIPEGYSVSREKKERFSLILESASTNQTSMYLCASSPASGSSTDTQYFGPGTRLTVL.